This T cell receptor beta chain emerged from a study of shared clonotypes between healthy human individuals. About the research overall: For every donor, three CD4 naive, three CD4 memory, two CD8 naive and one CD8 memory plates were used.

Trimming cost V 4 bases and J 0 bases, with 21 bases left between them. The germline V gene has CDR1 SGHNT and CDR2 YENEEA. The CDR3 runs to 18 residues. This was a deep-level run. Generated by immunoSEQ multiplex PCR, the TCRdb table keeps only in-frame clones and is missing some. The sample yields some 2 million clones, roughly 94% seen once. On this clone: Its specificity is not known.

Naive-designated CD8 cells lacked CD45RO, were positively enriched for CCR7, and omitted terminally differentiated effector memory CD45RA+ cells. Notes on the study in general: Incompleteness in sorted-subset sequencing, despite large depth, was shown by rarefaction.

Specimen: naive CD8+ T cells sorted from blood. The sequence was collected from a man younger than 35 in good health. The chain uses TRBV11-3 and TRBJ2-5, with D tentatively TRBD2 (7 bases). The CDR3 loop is CASSSGRRGPLYQETQYF. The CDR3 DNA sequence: TGTGCCAGCAGCTCGGGCCGGCGGGGGCCACTGTACCAAGAGACCCAGTACTTC.